Listed below are T cell receptor beta chains from one sample, sequenced in a study of T cells in Graves' hyperthyroidism and ophthalmopathy. Using its own MiXCR run on the multiplex PCR reads, TCRdb lists one record per CDR3 protein. This table has 750,000 to 950,000 distinct CDR3 sequences, roughly 40% appearing once. The sequenced material came from blood. Receptors were obtained from a man younger than 35 with Graves' hyperthyroidism. Each CDR3 is given with its conserved first and last residue. A D gene is named only where the DNA matches it firmly. Not every row has a clone size; where given, it reads once, few, many or a size class.

TRBJ1-4 . . TRBV29-1 CSVESSGGDEKLFF TGCAGCGTTGAGTCTAGCGGGGGCGATGAAAAACTGTTTTTT
TRBJ1-1 many TRBD1 TRBV29-1 CSVIPPTGRKPEAFF TGCAGCGTTATACCGCCGACAGGGAGGAAACCTGAAGCTTTCTTT
TRBJ2-7 . TRBD2 TRBV24-1 CATSDFCEGLAGERHEQYF TGTGCCACCAGTGATTTCTGCGAAGGACTAGCGGGAGAACGCCACGAGCAGTACTTC
TRBJ1-3 once TRBD1 TRBV19 CAIQGGDSGNTIYF TGTGCCATTCAAGGGGGCGATTCTGGAAACACCATATATTTT
TRBJ1-5 few TRBD1 TRBV7-9 CASSLEGDRLQHF TGTGCCAGCAGCTTAGAAGGGGACAGGCTCCAGCATTTT
TRBJ1-6 . . TRBV29-1 CSLQGPRAPLHF TGCAGCTTACAAGGGCCTCGGGCACCCCTCCACTTT
TRBJ1-1 many . TRBV19 CASSGRENTEAFF TGTGCCAGTAGTGGACGGGAGAACACTGAAGCTTTCTTT
TRBJ1-1 . . TRBV4-1 CASSQHSSTEAFF TGCGCCAGCAGCCAACATAGCTCGACTGAAGCTTTCTTT
TRBJ2-2 . . TRBV25-1 CASSDNGQATGELFF TGTGCCAGCAGCGATAATGGGCAAGCGACCGGGGAGCTGTTTTTT
TRBJ2-7 once TRBD1 TRBV29-1 CSVEGTGGEAQYF TGCAGCGTTGAAGGGACAGGGGGGGAGGCGCAGTACTTC
TRBJ1-2 . TRBD1 TRBV29-1 CSVPYRGDKSGAGYTF TGCAGCGTACCATACAGGGGGGACAAGTCCGGGGCTGGCTACACCTTC
TRBJ1-2 many . TRBV4-2 CASSPPGSYGYTF TGTGCCAGCAGCCCGCCGGGGAGCTATGGCTACACCTTC
TRBJ2-7 . . TRBV12-3/TRBV12-4 CASSYLAGTDEQYF TGTGCCAGCAGTTACCTGGCAGGGACGGACGAGCAGTACTTC
TRBJ2-7 many . TRBV9 CASSAGESYEQYF TGTGCCAGCAGCGCGGGAGAATCCTACGAGCAGTACTTC